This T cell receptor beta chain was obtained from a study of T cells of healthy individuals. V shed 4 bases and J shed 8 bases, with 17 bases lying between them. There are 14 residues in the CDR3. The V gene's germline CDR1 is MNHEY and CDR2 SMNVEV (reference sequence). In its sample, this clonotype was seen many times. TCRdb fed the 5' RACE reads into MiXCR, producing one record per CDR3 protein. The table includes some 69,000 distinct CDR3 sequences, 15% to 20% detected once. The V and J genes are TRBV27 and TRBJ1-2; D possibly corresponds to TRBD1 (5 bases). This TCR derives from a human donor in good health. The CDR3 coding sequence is TGTGCCAGCAGTTCCTCCGGCAGGGTGGAGGGCTACACCTTC. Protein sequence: CASSSSGRVEGYTF.